Below are 25 T cell receptor beta chains sequenced from a single sample in a study of CD8 T cells in ankylosing spondylitis. No antigen has been identified for these receptors. Study findings and constraints: Seemingly distinctive of ankylosing spondylitis blood was a TCR beta motif formed by eight highly homologous variants.

Each CDR3 protein is one row after TCRdb ran MiXCR on the 5' RACE reads. Of over 600,000 distinct CDR3 sequences listed, around 20% are singletons. The sample taken for sequencing was blood, either unsorted or a sorted T cell fraction (not recorded which). The receptor set was obtained from a male donor with ankylosing spondylitis.

A few counts support this clonotype. This sequence joins TRBV6-4 and TRBJ2-1; no firm D call. This CDR3 is built from 14 residues. Per germline, CDR1 MRHNA and CDR2 SNTAGT. The V gene lost 2 bases and the J gene lost 3 bases, with 8 bases spanning the gap. The CDR3 region has the DNA TGTGCCAGCAGTGACAGGCCTGACTACAATGAGCAGTTCTTC. It codes for CASSDRPDYNEQFF.

This clonotype has only a few counts. The CDR3 DNA reads TGTGCCAGCGGCTTCCTCGGATCCGGGGAGCTGTTTTTT. Translated: CASGFLGSGELFF. The gene calls are TRBV12-3 or TRBV12-4 and TRBJ2-2, with D hard to call. Trimming shortened V by 8 bases and J by 6 bases, and 13 bases separated the two germline ends. CDR3 size: 13 residues.

V is TRBV27 and J is TRBJ2-7, with D perhaps TRBD1 (5 bases). The CDR3 spans 14 residues. The germline V gene encodes CDR1 MNHEY and CDR2 SMNVEV (reference sequence). Trimming shortened V by 6 bases and J by 0 bases, and 12 bases separated the two germline ends. CDR3 sequence reads: CASRRGADSYEQYF. CDR3 nucleotides: TGTGCCAGCAGAAGGGGCGCGGACTCCTACGAGCAGTACTTC.

This sequence joins TRBV13 and TRBJ1-1; D perhaps matches TRBD1 (5 bases). There are 13 residues in the CDR3. Germline CDR1 reads PRHDT; CDR2 reads FYEKMQ (reference sequence). Trimming stripped 5 bases from V and 8 bases from J, with 15 bases between. The DNA of the CDR3 is TGTGCCAGCAGCCTAACTCAGGGCCGCGAAGCTTTCTTT. Translated: CASSLTQGREAFF.

This clonotype was observed at least ten times. This sequence joins TRBV12-3 or TRBV12-4 and TRBJ1-1, with 10 bases lining up with TRBD1. The CDR3 length is 14 residues. Germline trimming cut 1 base from V and 11 bases from J; bases unmatched to any gene: 7. The DNA of the CDR3 is TGTGCCAGCAGTTTAGGAGGGGGGACAGGGGTTGCTTTCTTT. Translation gives CASSLGGGTGVAFF.

The CDR3 coding sequence is TGTGCCAGCAGCCCTTCCGTGACCATGGATGAGCAGTTCTTC. Its protein is CASSPSVTMDEQFF. This chain joins TRBV7-9 and TRBJ2-1; the D is unclear. Germline V gives CDR1 SEHNR, CDR2 FQNEAQ (reference sequence). This CDR3 region has 14 residues. V was pared by 5 bases and J by 8 bases, with 16 bases between.

The chain is built from TRBV28 and TRBJ2-3; D may match TRBD1 or TRBD2 (6 bases each). V was shortened by 3 bases and J by 0 bases, with 19 bases between the two germline ends. Germline CDR1 reads MDHEN; CDR2 reads SYDVKM. This CDR3 is built from 18 residues. The DNA for the CDR3 is TGTGCCAGCAGTTTCGGGGGCCCAGGGGAGTCTAGCACAGATACGCAGTATTTT. It is translated as CASSFGGPGESSTDTQYF.

The J gene is TRBJ1-2, the V gene TRBV10-3; TRBD1 aligns across 11 bases. The J segment lost 5 bases and the V segment lost 0 bases, leaving 2 bases of the junction unmatched. The CDR3 contains 15 residues. Germline V gene sequence: CDR1 ENHRY, CDR2 SYGVKD. In DNA, the CDR3 is TGTGCCATCAGTGAGTCGGGGACAGGGGGATATGGCTACACCTTC. It translates to CAISESGTGGYGYTF.

This clonotype appeared a few times. One junction end disagrees with the germline gene, perhaps due to a read error. This chain uses TRBV12-3 or TRBV12-4 with TRBJ2-7; no clear D gene. The length of the CDR3 is 14 residues. This chain's CDR3 is CASGLVGSVYEQYF. For the CDR3, the DNA is TGTGCCAGCGGTTTAGTCGGGTCTGTCTACGAGCAGTACTTC.

The chain joins TRBV29-1 to TRBJ1-1; TRBD1 matches 8 bases. CDR1 and CDR2 from the germline V gene are SQVTM and ANQGSEA. V lost 5 bases and J lost 0; bases outside the gene matches: 8. The CDR3 consists of 15 residues. CDR3 region: CSVREQGGMNTEAFF. The CDR3 DNA reads TGCAGCGTTAGGGAACAGGGGGGGATGAACACTGAAGCTTTCTTT.

This clonotype was found a few times. The chain uses TRBV12-3 or TRBV12-4 and TRBJ1-5; possible D gene TRBD1, 5 bases. Trimming removed 6 bases at V and 0 bases at J, with 21 bases between. CDR3 size: 18 residues. The CDR3 region is CASSPGGKIEHSNQPQHF. CDR3 coding DNA: TGTGCCAGCAGCCCGGGGGGGAAAATCGAGCATAGCAATCAGCCCCAGCATTTT.

This clonotype has just a few counts. This chain connects TRBV6-1 to TRBJ2-7; 7 bases map to TRBD1. The junction had 8 bases not matched to a gene; V was cut back by 6 bases and J by 3 bases. The CDR3 consists of 14 residues. Germline V gene lookup returns CDR1 MNHNS and CDR2 SASEGT. The CDR3: CASSAGTALYEQYF. The CDR3 bases are TGTGCCAGCAGCGCCGGGACAGCCCTCTACGAGCAGTACTTC.

This clonotype was counted a few times. V is TRBV7-9 and J is TRBJ1-2, with a tentative D call TRBD1 (5 bases). This CDR3 contains 16 residues. Germline CDR1 and CDR2: SEHNR and FQNEAQ (reference sequence). V gave up 3 bases and J gave up 0 bases, with 14 bases separating them. CDR3 coding DNA: TGTGCCAGCAGCTTTGGGGCAGGGAATCCTAACTATGGCTACACCTTC. Protein: CASSFGAGNPNYGYTF.

A few counts support this clonotype. The chain uses TRBV11-1 and TRBJ2-1; TRBD2 matches at 10 bases. Germline lookup yields CDR1 SGHAT and CDR2 FQDESV (reference sequence). The V segment lost 5 bases and the J segment 0 bases; nucleotides outside the gene matches: 13. This CDR3 region has 19 residues. The CDR3, as DNA: TGTGCCAGCAGCGGCAGGGCTAGCGGGGGAGAAAGCTCCTACAATGAGCAGTTCTTC. Translating gives CASSGRASGGESSYNEQFF.

This chain connects TRBV13 to TRBJ2-7; D is perhaps TRBD2 (6 bases). Trimming removed 5 bases from V and 7 bases from J, with 21 bases in between. This CDR3 region has 15 residues. Germline loops: CDR1 PRHDT, CDR2 FYEKMQ (reference sequence). CDR3 sequence (DNA): TGTGCCAGCAGCGCCCGCGGGACCGTGGGGGGAGAGCAGTACTTC. It yields the protein CASSARGTVGGEQYF. The variable domain in full, with the rest retrieved from reference TRBV13 and TRBJ2-7, is AAGVIQSPRHLIKEKRETATLKCYPIPRHDTVYWYQQGPGQDPQFLISFYEKMQSDKGSIPDRFSAQQFSDYHSELNMSSLELGDSALYFCASSARGTVGGEQYFGPGTRLTVT.

The V call is TRBV10-3, the J call TRBJ2-1; tentatively, D is TRBD1 (6 bases). Germline CDR1 ENHRY, CDR2 SYGVKD. Trimming stripped 6 bases from V and 0 bases from J, with 12 bases between. The CDR3 covers 15 residues. For the CDR3, the DNA is TGTGCCATCAGCCCCCGGGACAACTCCTACAATGAGCAGTTCTTC. This translates into CAISPRDNSYNEQFF.

The CDR3 loop reads CSAPGGARTVYEQYF. CDR3 in DNA: TGCAGTGCTCCTGGTGGGGCCCGAACGGTCTACGAGCAGTACTTC. The rearrangement uses TRBV20-1 and TRBJ2-7, with D perhaps TRBD1 (5 bases). The CDR3 spans 15 residues. V gave up 5 bases and J gave up 3 bases, with 20 bases separating them. The germline gives CDR1 DFQATT, CDR2 SNEGSKA (reference sequence).

The rearrangement uses TRBV11-2 and TRBJ1-1; 10 bases agree with TRBD1. The CDR3 loop spans 18 amino acids. CDR1 and CDR2 (germline): SGHAT, FQNNGV. V trimming: 1 base; J trimming: 4 bases; junction bases outside the gene matches: 12. CDR3 residues: CASSLGIGRDRGVTEAFF. Here the CDR3 DNA reads TGTGCCAGCAGCTTAGGGATAGGCCGGGACAGGGGAGTCACTGAAGCTTTCTTT.

The V and J genes are TRBV6-2 or TRBV6-3 and TRBJ2-7; TRBD1 is a possible D gene (7 bases). V was cut by 2 bases and J by 4 bases, with 12 bases left in between. The CDR3 loop spans 14 amino acids. CDR1 and CDR2 from the germline V gene are MNHEY and SVGEGT. DNA for the CDR3: TGTGCCAGCAGTTACGCCCCAGGGGGGTACGAGCAGTACTTC. Its protein is CASSYAPGGYEQYF.

This clonotype was found a few times. This chain connects TRBV20-1 to TRBJ2-1, with D uncertain. Germline values: CDR1 DFQATT, CDR2 SNEGSKA (reference sequence). The V end was cut by 6 bases, the J end by 8 bases, with 20 bases between. This CDR3 spans 14 amino acids. CDR3 residues: CSATDTSRIYEQFF. The CDR3 region has the DNA TGCAGTGCAACCGACACATCTAGGATCTATGAGCAGTTCTTC.

This clonotype has more than one count but fewer than ten. The V and J genes are TRBV12-3 or TRBV12-4 and TRBJ1-3; D is ambiguous. V shed 1 base and J shed 4 bases, with 11 bases lying between them. This CDR3 comprises 15 residues. This CDR3 reads CASSLEAVGGNTIYF. In DNA form, the CDR3 reads TGTGCCAGCAGTTTAGAGGCCGTAGGGGGAAACACCATATATTTT.

The chain carries TRBV29-1 and TRBJ2-2, with 9 bases aligning to TRBD1. The CDR3 consists of 11 residues. V gave up 7 bases and J gave up 9 bases; unmatched junction bases: 3. CDR1 is SQVTM and CDR2 is ANQGSEA in the germline V gene. This chain's CDR3 is CSAQGAWELFF. CDR3 in DNA: TGCAGCGCACAGGGGGCCTGGGAGCTGTTTTTT.

The chain combines TRBV10-3 with TRBJ1-6; 7 bases map to TRBD1. The CDR3 is made up of 12 amino acids. CDR1 and CDR2 from the germline V gene are ENHRY and SYGVKD. With 10 bases clipped from V and 7 bases from J, the junction kept 4 bases outside the gene matches. The CDR3 sequence is CATGTENSPLHF. The CDR3 nucleotides are TGTGCCACAGGGACAGAGAATTCACCCCTCCACTTT.

This clonotype was counted a few times. The rearrangement links TRBV12-3 or TRBV12-4 to TRBJ1-1; D unclear. The CDR3 length is 12 residues. Trimming stripped 8 bases from V and 8 bases from J, with 15 bases between. CDR3 residues: CASSLSRTEAFF. The CDR3 DNA follows: TGTGCCAGCTCCCTCTCCCGGACGGAAGCTTTCTTT.

Here the CDR3 reads CSADRGGNTIYF. The DNA of the CDR3 is TGCAGTGCTGACAGGGGTGGAAACACCATATATTTT. V is TRBV20-1 and J is TRBJ1-3; TRBD1 agrees at 8 bases. Germline lookup yields CDR1 DFQATT and CDR2 SNEGSKA (reference sequence). Trimming at V came to 5 bases and at J to 3 bases, leaving 0 bases not matched to a gene. This CDR3 spans 12 amino acids.